This is a list of T cell receptor beta chains from one sample in a study of blood T cell repertoires in COVID-19. The assay was immunoSEQ multiplex PCR, and TCRdb's table has in-frame clones only and misses some. This sample has 350,000 to 450,000 clones, with about 89% found just once. Specimen: PBMCs or T cells enriched from blood (not recorded which). These receptors all come from a man in his forties in a cohort exposed to, infected with or recovered from COVID-19 (not recorded which). Each CDR3 is given with its conserved first and last residue. Fields, in order: V gene, clone size, J gene, CDR3 protein. Clone size is given for some rows only: seen once, a few or many times, or a class if the clone is expanded.

>TRBV30|-|TRBJ2-3
CAWRGLAGGVDTQYF
>TRBV11-2|-|TRBJ2-3
CASSLVARTDTQYF
>TRBV5-1|-|TRBJ2-1
CASSWRGLAGGSYNEQFF
>TRBV7-8|-|TRBJ1-6
CASSSQRDKSPLHF
>TRBV5-1|once|TRBJ2-1
CASSLDFSNEQFF
>TRBV7-9|-|TRBJ2-5
CASSPTSGGIKTQYF
>TRBV7-9|-|TRBJ2-7
CASSQRGLGDEQYF
>TRBV6-5|-|TRBJ1-5
CASRTGGQPQHF
>TRBV5-1|-|TRBJ2-2
CASSLGLWTGELFF
>TRBV6-4|-|TRBJ2-1
CASSDGTSGINEQFF
>TRBV7-3|once|TRBJ2-1
CASSFGPSSYNEQFF
>TRBV29-1|once|TRBJ1-5
CSVAFDRGRNQPQHF
>TRBV11-2|-|TRBJ2-1
CASSIGLAGAWSYNEQFF
>TRBV2|few|TRBJ1-4
CASSRRGGDEKLFF
>TRBV9|-|TRBJ2-3
CASTPSPGTDTQYF
>TRBV21-1|-|TRBJ2-7
CASSPRDRGGSYEQYF
>TRBV7-9|once|TRBJ1-1
CASSSTLGAGGTEAFF
>TRBV18|-|TRBJ1-2
CASSPAAGTPLRDGYTF
>TRBV5-3|-|TRBJ1-5
CARSQSGQGAKGNQPQHF
>TRBV5-6|-|TRBJ2-2
CASSFDPSGRENTGELFF
>TRBV7-2|-|TRBJ2-7
CASSLNRAGGQYF
>TRBV5-1|once|TRBJ2-5
CASSLGGTSDPGQETQYF
>TRBV7-7|few|TRBJ2-2
CASSAQEMAGELFF
>TRBV13|once|TRBJ2-1
CASTLRLAGNEQFF
>TRBV19|-|TRBJ2-1
CASSIGQPSTIYNEQFF
>TRBV10-1|-|TRBJ2-2
CASSRQGGTGELFF
>TRBV21-1|-|TRBJ1-4
CASSKRSRDRVNEKLFF
>TRBV18|-|TRBJ2-7
CASSPGQGRYEQYF
>TRBV10-2|-|TRBJ1-1
CASSETTGGAFEAFF